The present T cell receptor beta chain was sequenced within a study of blood T cell repertoires in COVID-19. Looking at the study overall: Collection of acute and convalescent COVID-19 samples took place in the United States, Italy and Spain. In each case, the material was cDNA or gDNA derived from T cells, B-cell-depleted T cells, or PBMCs.

Sequencing used immunoSEQ multiplex PCR; TCRdb keeps in-frame clones, though not all of them. The data show 290,000 or so clones, with roughly 86% seen just once and about 2.6% held by the top ten. Everyone who took part was 18 to 89 years old, and they came from about two dozen US areas. Germline trimming cut 9 bases from V and 6 bases from J; bases unmatched to any gene: 18. The germline V gene encodes CDR1 SGHTS and CDR2 YDEGEE. This CDR3 comprises 17 residues. The specimen was PBMCs or T cells enriched from blood (not recorded which). The chain has TRBV5-8 and TRBJ2-3; 11 bases are a match to TRBD2. This TCR came from a woman aged 18-29 years who had recovered from COVID-19. The CDR3 protein is CAIGAPEMTSGADTQYF. The DNA of the CDR3 is TGTGCCATAGGGGCCCCTGAAATGACTAGCGGGGCCGATACGCAGTATTTT.